This passage covers 16 T cell receptor beta chains from one sample sequenced in a study of blood T cell dynamics during melanoma immunotherapy. Time point in this sample: week 3, after first cycle of checkpoint inhibitor. Produced via immunoSEQ multiplex PCR; TCRdb's table is partial and in-frame only. The sample records 8,000 or so clones, 85% to 90% being singletons. Sequencing used blood, obtained from a patient treated with checkpoint blockade. Receptor source: a human donor with melanoma.

V is TRBV5-1 and J is TRBJ1-2; no definite D call. This CDR3 region has 15 residues. The V gene's germline CDR1 is SGHRS and CDR2 YFSETQ. V was clipped by 0 bases and J by 8 bases, with 17 bases between them. The CDR3 sequence: CASSLALGSTDGYTF. As DNA, the CDR3 is TGCGCCAGCAGCTTGGCGCTCGGCAGTACCGACGGCTACACCTTC.

This clone was detected only once. The chain is built from TRBV11-2 and TRBJ1-2; D unclear. Germline assignment: CDR1 SGHAT and CDR2 FQNNGV. The V and J ends lost 5 bases and 3 bases respectively, with 4 bases between them. This CDR3 spans 11 amino acids. This CDR3 reads CASSPDYGYTF. The CDR3 nucleotides are TGTGCCAGCAGCCCCGACTATGGCTACACCTTC. Drawing the rest from reference TRBV11-2 and TRBJ1-2, the complete variable domain is EAGVAQSPRYKIIEKRQSVAFWCNPISGHATLYWYQQILGQGPKLLIQFQNNGVVDDSQLPKDRFSAERLKGVDSTLKIQPAKLEDSAVYLCASSPDYGYTFGSGTRLTVV.

J is TRBJ1-4 and V is TRBV27; the D is unclear. CDR1 MNHEY and CDR2 SMNVEV come from the germline V gene (reference sequence). V shed 5 bases and J shed 3 bases, with 4 bases lying between them. The CDR3 is 12 residues long. The DNA for the CDR3 is TGTGCCAGCAGTCAACCTAATGAAAAACTGTTTTTT. It yields the protein CASSQPNEKLFF.

V and J are TRBV10-1 and TRBJ2-7; TRBD2 is a possible D gene (5 bases). The length of the CDR3 is 12 residues. Trimming took 8 bases from V and 2 from J, leaving 10 bases between them. Per germline, CDR1 WNHNN and CDR2 SYGVQD (reference sequence). DNA for the CDR3: TGCGCCAGCCCGGACGGGACCTACGAGCAGTACTTC. This gives the protein CASPDGTYEQYF.

The chain carries TRBV7-2 and TRBJ1-5; 8 bases match TRBD1. The CDR3 covers 14 residues. Germline V gene lookup returns CDR1 SGHTA and CDR2 FQGNSA. V lost 4 bases, J lost 7 bases, and 6 bases stayed unmatched. CDR3 protein: CASSSRTGNQPQHF. In DNA form, the CDR3 reads TGTGCCAGCAGCTCCCGGACAGGGAACCAGCCCCAGCATTTT.

The V gene is TRBV7-2, the J gene TRBJ2-7, with 11 bases matching TRBD2. CDR1 is SGHTA and CDR2 is FQGNSA in the germline V gene. The CDR3 is 16 residues long. Germline trimming cut 4 bases from V and 2 bases from J; bases unmatched to any gene: 7. For the CDR3, the DNA is TGTGCCAGCAGCTATGGACTAGCGGGTGCAACCTACGAGCAGTACTTC. Translation gives CASSYGLAGATYEQYF.

The chain combines TRBV5-1 with TRBJ2-7; D is uncertain. CDR1 is SGHRS and CDR2 is YFSETQ in the germline V gene. V shed 4 bases and J shed 5 bases, with 4 bases lying between them. The length of the CDR3 is 10 residues. The CDR3 nucleotides are TGCGCCAGCAGCGATAACGAGCAGTACTTC. Its translation is CASSDNEQYF. Drawing the rest from reference TRBV5-1 and TRBJ2-7, the complete variable domain is KAGVTQTPRYLIKTRGQQVTLSCSPISGHRSVSWYQQTPGQGLQFLFEYFSETQRNKGNFPGRFSGRQFSNSRSEMNVSTLELGDSALYLCASSDNEQYFGPGTRLTVT.

CDR3 region: CASSQRLAGVLYF. Written as DNA, the CDR3 is TGCGCCAGCAGCCAAAGACTAGCGGGAGTCCTGTACTTC. The chain combines TRBV4-1 with TRBJ2-7; TRBD2 matches at 12 bases. Germline V gene data show CDR1 as MGHRA and CDR2 as YSYEKL. This CDR3 has 13 amino acids. V lost 2 bases, J lost 12 bases, and 5 bases stayed unmatched.

Points on this clone: One end of the junction is discordant with germline, which a read error may explain. This same CDR3 is encoded by further DNA sequences in the sample. The chain recombines TRBV27 with TRBJ2-7; a possible D gene is TRBD1 (7 bases). This CDR3 is built from 13 residues. Looked up from germline, CDR1 is MNHEY and CDR2 is SMNVEV (reference sequence). CDR3 nucleotide sequence: TGTGCCAGCAGTCCCGCAGGGGGGCACGAGCAGTACTTT. It codes for CASSPAGGHEQYF.

The chain links TRBV5-1 to TRBJ2-7, with no clear D. V was cut by 0 bases and J by 2 bases, with 9 bases left in between. Germline V gene lookup returns CDR1 SGHRS and CDR2 YFSETQ. This CDR3 is built from 14 residues. The CDR3 protein is CASSLAFGTYEQYF. CDR3 nucleotide sequence: TGCGCCAGCAGCTTGGCCTTCGGCACCTACGAGCAGTACTTC.

The genes are TRBV6-5 and TRBJ1-6; D ambiguous. The CDR3 loop spans 15 amino acids. V lost 0 bases to trimming and J lost 9 bases, with 12 bases between them. Germline V gene lookup returns CDR1 MNHEY and CDR2 SVGAGI. This CDR3 reads CASSYSPELSSPLHF. As DNA, the CDR3 is TGTGCCAGCAGTTACTCGCCTGAGTTGAGTTCACCCCTCCACTTT.

The count of this clone is one. This chain joins TRBV2 and TRBJ2-6; 8 bases are shared with TRBD1. Germline V CDR1 and CDR2: SNHLY, FYNNEI. The CDR3 has 16 amino acids. V dropped 10 bases and J dropped 0; count of bases not matched to a gene: 8. The DNA for the CDR3 is TGTGCCAACCTGGGACAGGATGACTCTGGGGCCAACGTCCTGACTTTC. Protein: CANLGQDDSGANVLTF.

This chain joins TRBV11-2 and TRBJ1-5; perhaps TRBD1 as D (5 bases). Germline-derived CDR1 and CDR2 are SGHAT and FQNNGV. V was trimmed by 5 bases and J by 7 bases, leaving 15 bases between them. This CDR3 comprises 14 residues. CDR3: CASSRDRPGQPQHF. The CDR3 nucleotides read TGTGCCAGCAGCCGGGACCGGCCCGGACAGCCCCAGCATTTT.

Worth noting for this clone: At one of its ends the junction is not consistent with the germline gene, which may arise from a read error. The chain employs TRBV15 and TRBJ2-6; either TRBD1 or TRBD2 may supply D (5 bases each). This CDR3 has 13 amino acids. Germline lookup yields CDR1 LNHNV and CDR2 YYDKDF (reference sequence). CDR3 nucleotides: TGTGCCACTAGCACTGGGGGACCCAACGTCCTGACTTTC. This sequence encodes CATSTGGPNVLTF.

The chain links TRBV6-6 to TRBJ1-5; TRBD1 is a possible D gene (6 bases). This CDR3 region has 14 residues. CDR1 and CDR2 from the germline V gene are MNHNY and SVGAGI (reference sequence). Deletions cut 5 bases from V and 0 bases from J, with 8 bases between. The DNA for the CDR3 is TGTGCCAGCAGTGGACAGATTAGCAATCAGCCCCAGCATTTT. Amino acids: CASSGQISNQPQHF.

The rearrangement links TRBV5-6 to TRBJ1-5; D perhaps matches TRBD1 (6 bases). This CDR3 spans 19 amino acids. Trimming shortened V by 4 bases and J by 1 base, and 24 bases separated the two germline ends. The germline V gene has CDR1 SGHDT and CDR2 YYEEEE. CDR3 residues: CASSSWIGRGARSNQPQHF. In nucleotides, the CDR3 is TGTGCCAGCAGCAGTTGGATAGGTCGGGGGGCGAGAAGCAATCAGCCCCAGCATTTT.